The T cell receptor beta chain described here comes from a study of neurological immune-mediated disorders. Trimming took 4 bases from V and 0 from J; bases not matched to a gene: 2. The CDR3 has 14 residues. Germline CDR1 is SGHRS and CDR2 is YFSETQ. This clonotype was counted at least ten times. TCRdb redid the calling of the 5' RACE reads with MiXCR, one entry per CDR3 protein. The data show about 55,000 distinct CDR3 sequences, with about 4% seen just once and 2.9% held by the top ten. The receptor was derived from a man aged 45-65 years with multiple sclerosis. Sequenced material: PBMCs. J is TRBJ1-1 and V is TRBV5-1; 8 bases map to TRBD1. This CDR3 reads CASSPGQVNTEAFF. CDR3 bases: TGCGCCAGCAGCCCGGGACAGGTGAACACTGAAGCTTTCTTT.